The 15 T cell receptor beta chains below come from one sample, sequenced in a study of cytomegalovirus exposure and HLA in healthy donors. Data came from immunoSEQ multiplex PCR; TCRdb stores just in-frame clones and leaves some out. The sample has about 300,000 clones, approximately 90% seen once; the top ten hold approximately 0.94%. Sequencing used PBMCs. The receptors shown here come from a woman aged 18 to 35 in good health and CMV-seronegative.

V is TRBV18 and J is TRBJ2-2, with D maybe TRBD2 (5 bases). CDR3 size: 15 residues. Germline CDR1 and CDR2: KGHSH and LQKENI. The ends were cut back, 4 bases at V and 4 bases at J, with 13 bases in the middle. The CDR3 DNA reads TGTGCCAGCTCACTCAGTCAGGCGGGCACCGGGGAGCTGTTTTTT. Translation: CASSLSQAGTGELFF.

The sample holds one count of this clone. In DNA form, the CDR3 reads TGTGCCAGCAGCGGACTCCAAGAGACCCAGTACTTC. Amino acid sequence: CASSGLQETQYF. The chain carries TRBV6-1 and TRBJ2-5, with D maybe TRBD2 (5 bases). There are 12 residues in the CDR3. V lost 6 bases to trimming and J lost 1 base, with 6 bases between them. The germline CDR1 and CDR2 sequences are MNHNS and SASEGT.

The V and J genes are TRBV5-1 and TRBJ1-2, with a possible D match to TRBD1 (6 bases). CDR3 size: 16 residues. Trimming pared 0 bases from V and 1 base from J, leaving 13 bases between. Germline CDR1 is SGHRS and CDR2 is YFSETQ. The CDR3 loop reads CASSLAPDRFNYGYTF. The DNA of the CDR3 is TGCGCCAGCAGCTTGGCCCCGGACAGATTTAACTATGGCTACACCTTC.

This chain connects TRBV2 to TRBJ1-2; 8 bases fit TRBD1. V shed 11 bases, J shed 8 bases, and the junction held 16 bases outside the gene matches. CDR1 and CDR2 from the germline V gene are SNHLY and FYNNEI. This CDR3 has 14 residues. CDR3 loop: CAGEPGQAAMGYTF. In nucleotides, the CDR3 is TGTGCCGGGGAACCGGGACAGGCTGCTATGGGCTACACCTTC.

CDR3 sequence: CASSLIGTGVPGEQFF. The CDR3 DNA reads as TGTGCCAGCAGCTTAATCGGGACAGGGGTTCCCGGTGAGCAGTTCTTC. The J gene is TRBJ2-1, the V gene TRBV7-3; 10 bases are shared with TRBD1. The length of the CDR3 is 16 residues. J was trimmed by 9 bases and V by 1 base; bases with no gene match: 9. The germline V gene encodes CDR1 SGHTA and CDR2 FQGTGA.

The gene calls are TRBV16 and TRBJ2-1; 9 nucleotides agree with TRBD1. The germline CDR1 and CDR2 sequences are KGHSY and FQNENV. V shed 2 bases, J shed 6 bases, and the junction held 2 bases outside the gene matches. The CDR3 length is 14 residues. The chain's CDR3 is CASSQTTGGNEQFF. In DNA form, the CDR3 reads TGTGCCAGCAGCCAAACGACAGGGGGCAATGAGCAGTTCTTC.

V and J are TRBV28 and TRBJ2-3; D remains ambiguous. The V gene lost 3 bases and the J gene lost 1 base, with 8 bases spanning the gap. From germline, CDR1 is MDHEN and CDR2 SYDVKM. The CDR3 length is 14 residues. The CDR3 spells CASSFLSGTDTQYF. The CDR3 DNA reads TGTGCCAGCAGTTTCCTTTCCGGCACAGATACGCAGTATTTT.

The rearrangement uses TRBV6-5 and TRBJ1-1, with D perhaps matching TRBD1 (5 bases). Germline CDR1 is MNHEY and CDR2 is SVGAGI. Deletions cut 6 bases from V and 1 base from J, with 15 bases between. The CDR3 runs to 15 residues. In DNA form, the CDR3 reads TGTGCCAGCAGACCCAGGGTGCCACAGAACACTGAAGCTTTCTTT. Translation: CASRPRVPQNTEAFF.

The chain joins TRBV7-3 to TRBJ1-6, with a possible D match to TRBD1 (5 bases). Per germline, CDR1 SGHTA and CDR2 FQGTGA. V dropped 0 bases and J dropped 5 bases, with 8 bases sitting between them. The CDR3 totals 15 residues. CDR3 region: CASSLTSGNNSPLHF. The CDR3 coding sequence is TGTGCCAGCAGCTTAACGTCAGGGAATAATTCACCCCTCCACTTT.

The chain is built from TRBV5-1 and TRBJ2-2, with D possibly TRBD2 on 6 matching bases. Germline V lookup: CDR1 SGHRS, CDR2 YFSETQ. V was clipped by 0 bases and J by 5 bases, with 11 bases between them. The CDR3 has 15 amino acids. This CDR3 reads CASSLVTSSTGELFF. The CDR3 DNA is TGCGCCAGCAGCTTGGTTACTAGCTCTACCGGGGAGCTGTTTTTT.

V gene TRBV4-3 combines with J gene TRBJ2-7, with 7 bases that match TRBD2. Germline V gene sequence: CDR1 LGHNA, CDR2 YSLEER. There are 14 residues in the CDR3. J lost 3 bases, V lost 2 bases, and 4 bases had no gene match. The CDR3 reads CASSQMGGSYEQYF. The CDR3 nucleotides read TGCGCCAGCAGCCAAATGGGAGGGAGCTACGAGCAGTACTTC.

The J gene is TRBJ2-7, the V gene TRBV6-1, with TRBD2 as a possible D gene (5 bases). V lost 6 bases, J lost 2 bases, and 11 bases lay in between. The CDR3 loop spans 13 amino acids. Germline V gene data show CDR1 as MNHNS and CDR2 as SASEGT. As DNA, the CDR3 is TGTGCCAGCAGCGAGGGCCCTGCCTACGAGCAGTACTTC. Its protein product is CASSEGPAYEQYF.

The J gene is TRBJ2-2, the V gene TRBV4-2; TRBD2 matches 8 bases. Looked up from germline, CDR1 is LGHNA and CDR2 is YNFKEQ. The ends lost 1 base at V and 3 bases at J; junction bases unmatched: 4. This CDR3 spans 16 amino acids. The CDR3 region has the DNA TGTGCCAGCAGCCAAGTGCCCGGGAGGGACACCGGGGAGCTGTTTTTT. Translated, it gives CASSQVPGRDTGELFF.

The rearrangement joins TRBV28 to TRBJ2-7, with D perhaps TRBD1 (6 bases). The CDR3 runs 15 residues. Germline assignment: CDR1 MDHEN and CDR2 SYDVKM. Trimming took 7 bases from V and 2 from J, leaving 18 bases between them. CDR3 coding DNA: TGTGCCAGCACCGGGGATGGGACAAGGGCCTACGAGCAGTACTTC. Its protein product is CASTGDGTRAYEQYF.

This chain uses TRBV6-1 with TRBJ1-1; no clear D gene. Germline V gives CDR1 MNHNS, CDR2 SASEGT. V lost 8 bases and J 10 bases, leaving 8 bases between the germline ends. CDR3 size: 9 residues. CDR3 sequence reads: CASGDLAFF. CDR3 coding DNA: TGTGCCAGCGGAGACCTAGCTTTCTTT.